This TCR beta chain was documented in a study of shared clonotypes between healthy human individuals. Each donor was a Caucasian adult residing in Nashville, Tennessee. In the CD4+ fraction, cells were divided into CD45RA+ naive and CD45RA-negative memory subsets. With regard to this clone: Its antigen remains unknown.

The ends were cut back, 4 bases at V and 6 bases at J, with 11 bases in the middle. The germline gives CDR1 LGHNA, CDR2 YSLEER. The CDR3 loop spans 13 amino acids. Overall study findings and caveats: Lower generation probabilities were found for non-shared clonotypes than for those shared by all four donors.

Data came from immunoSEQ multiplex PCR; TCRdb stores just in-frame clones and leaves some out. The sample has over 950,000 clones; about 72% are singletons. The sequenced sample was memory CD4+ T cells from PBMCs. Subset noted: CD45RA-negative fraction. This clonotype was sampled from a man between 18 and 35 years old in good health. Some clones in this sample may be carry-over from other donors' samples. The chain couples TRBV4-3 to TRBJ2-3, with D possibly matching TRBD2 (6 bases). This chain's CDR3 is CASSRDSLDTQYF. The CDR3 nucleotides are TGCGCCAGCAGCCGGGACTCGCTGGATACGCAGTATTTT.